This T cell receptor (beta chain) stems from a study of shared clonotypes between healthy human individuals. General study results and limits: A small donor pool kept down the genetic and exposure-history diversity that was represented. Sharing across four donors was seen in around 5% of naive CD4 clonotypes.

Repertoires were generated with immunoSEQ multiplex PCR, while TCRdb's copy carries only in-frame clones and drops some. Of millions of clones in the sample, 90% to 95% are singletons; the top ten hold 0.14%. This clone was recorded once. Its specificity is not known. This CDR3 spans 12 amino acids. The V and J ends lost 0 bases and 6 bases respectively, with 9 bases between them. Germline V CDR1 and CDR2: GTSNPN, SVGIG (reference sequence). The sequenced sample consisted of naive CD4+ T cells sorted from blood. Subset given: CD45RA+ positively selected. The receptor was derived from a man in his late teens or twenties in good health. The genes are TRBV30 and TRBJ2-7; D is uncertain. DNA for the CDR3: TGTGCCTGGAGTGTACAGTATCGCGAGCAGTACTTC. Its protein is CAWSVQYREQYF.